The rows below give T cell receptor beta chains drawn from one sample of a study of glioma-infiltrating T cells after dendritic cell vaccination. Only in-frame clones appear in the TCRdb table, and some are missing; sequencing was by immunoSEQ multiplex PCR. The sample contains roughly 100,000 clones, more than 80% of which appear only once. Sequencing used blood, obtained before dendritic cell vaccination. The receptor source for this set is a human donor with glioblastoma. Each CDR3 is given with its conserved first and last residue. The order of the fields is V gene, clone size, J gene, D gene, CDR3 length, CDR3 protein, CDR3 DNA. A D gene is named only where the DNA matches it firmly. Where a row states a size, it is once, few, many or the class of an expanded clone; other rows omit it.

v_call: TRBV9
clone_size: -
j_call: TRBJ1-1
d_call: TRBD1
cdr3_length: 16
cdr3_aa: CASSVEGADLGTEAFF
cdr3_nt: TGTGCCAGCAGCGTAGAGGGGGCAGACCTGGGCACTGAAGCTTTCTTT

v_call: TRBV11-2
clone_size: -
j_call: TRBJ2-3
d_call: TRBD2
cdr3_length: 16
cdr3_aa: CASSSRGGGTTDTQYF
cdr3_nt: TGTGCCAGCAGCTCACGGGGCGGGGGTACCACAGATACGCAGTATTTT

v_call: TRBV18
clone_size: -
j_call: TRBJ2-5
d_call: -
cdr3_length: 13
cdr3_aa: CASSPVGRETQYF
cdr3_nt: TGTGCCAGCTCACCGGTAGGGAGGGAGACCCAGTACTTC

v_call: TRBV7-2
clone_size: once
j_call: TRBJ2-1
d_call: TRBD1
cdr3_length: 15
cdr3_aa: CASSLTGQVYNEQFF
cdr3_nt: TGTGCCAGCAGCCTAACGGGACAGGTCTACAATGAGCAGTTCTTC

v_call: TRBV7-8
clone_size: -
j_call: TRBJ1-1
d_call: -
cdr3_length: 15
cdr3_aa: CASSLQGFMNTEAFF
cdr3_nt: TGTGCCAGCAGCCTTCAGGGGTTTATGAACACTGAAGCTTTCTTT

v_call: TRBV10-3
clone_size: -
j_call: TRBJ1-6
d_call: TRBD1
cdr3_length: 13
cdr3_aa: CAISGTANSPLHF
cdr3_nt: TGTGCCATCAGCGGGACAGCTAATTCACCCCTCCACTTT

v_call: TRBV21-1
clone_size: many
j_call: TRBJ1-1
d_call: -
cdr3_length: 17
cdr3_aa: CASSKLNRPTMNTEAFF
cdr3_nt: TGTGCCAGCAGCAAATTGAACAGGCCTACTATGAACACTGAAGCTTTCTTT

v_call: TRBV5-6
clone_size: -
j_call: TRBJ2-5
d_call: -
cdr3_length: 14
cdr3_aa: CASSWGGQGETQYF
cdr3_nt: TGTGCCAGCAGCTGGGGTGGGCAGGGAGAGACCCAGTACTTC

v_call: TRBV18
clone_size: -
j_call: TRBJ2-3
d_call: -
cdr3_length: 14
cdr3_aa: CASSPVRSGNTQYF
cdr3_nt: TGTGCCAGCTCACCCGTTAGGTCCGGGAATACGCAGTATTTT

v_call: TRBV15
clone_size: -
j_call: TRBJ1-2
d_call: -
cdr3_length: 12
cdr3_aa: CATRGGRYGYTF
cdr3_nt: TGTGCCACCCGGGGGGGGCGGTATGGCTACACCTTC

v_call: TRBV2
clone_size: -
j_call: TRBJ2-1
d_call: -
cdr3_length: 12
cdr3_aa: CASISPASEQFF
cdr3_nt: TGTGCCAGCATTAGTCCTGCCTCCGAGCAGTTCTTC

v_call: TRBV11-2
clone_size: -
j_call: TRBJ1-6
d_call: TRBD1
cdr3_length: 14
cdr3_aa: CASSSTGLNSPLHF
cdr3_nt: TGTGCCAGCAGTTCGACAGGGCTGAATTCACCCCTCCACTTT

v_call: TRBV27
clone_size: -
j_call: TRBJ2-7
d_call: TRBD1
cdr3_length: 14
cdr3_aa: CASSFGTGAGEQYF
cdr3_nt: TGTGCCAGCAGTTTCGGGACAGGGGCGGGGGAGCAGTACTTC

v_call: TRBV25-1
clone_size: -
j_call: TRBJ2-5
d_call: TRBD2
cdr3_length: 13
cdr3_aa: CASSDRGEETQYF
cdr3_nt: TGTGCCAGCAGTGATCGGGGGGAGGAGACCCAGTACTTC

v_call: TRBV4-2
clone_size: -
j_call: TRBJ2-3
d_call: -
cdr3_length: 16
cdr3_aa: CASSQDLGEATDTQYF
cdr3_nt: TGTGCCAGCAGCCAAGATCTAGGGGAAGCGACAGATACGCAGTATTTT

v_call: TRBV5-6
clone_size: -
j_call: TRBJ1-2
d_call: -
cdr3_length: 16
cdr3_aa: CASSPDRATGDYGYTF
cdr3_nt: TGTGCCAGCAGCCCTGACCGGGCCACGGGGGACTATGGCTACACCTTC

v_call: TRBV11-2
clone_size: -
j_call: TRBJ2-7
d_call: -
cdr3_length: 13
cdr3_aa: CASSSTASYEQYF
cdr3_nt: TGTGCCAGCAGCTCTACAGCTTCCTACGAGCAGTACTTC

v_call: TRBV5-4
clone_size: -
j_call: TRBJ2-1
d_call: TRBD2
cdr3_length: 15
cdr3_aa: CASSWTSGGRNEQFF
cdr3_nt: TGTGCCAGCAGCTGGACTAGCGGGGGGCGGAATGAGCAGTTCTTC

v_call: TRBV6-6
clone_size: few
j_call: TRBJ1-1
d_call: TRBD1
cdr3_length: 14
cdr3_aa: CASAVETGKTEAFF
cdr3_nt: TGTGCCAGCGCAGTAGAGACAGGGAAGACTGAAGCTTTCTTT

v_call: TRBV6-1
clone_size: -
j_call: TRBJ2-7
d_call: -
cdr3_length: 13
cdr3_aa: CASIRRRTYEQYF
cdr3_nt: TGTGCCAGCATAAGGCGGAGAACCTACGAGCAGTACTTC

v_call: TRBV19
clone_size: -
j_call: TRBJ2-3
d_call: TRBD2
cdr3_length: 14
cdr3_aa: CASGLAGTTDTQYF
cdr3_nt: TGTGCCAGCGGACTAGCGGGGACCACAGATACGCAGTATTTT

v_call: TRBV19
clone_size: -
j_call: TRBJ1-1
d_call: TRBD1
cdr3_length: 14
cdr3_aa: CASRQGATPHEAFF
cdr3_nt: TGTGCCAGTCGACAGGGGGCGACCCCACATGAAGCTTTCTTT

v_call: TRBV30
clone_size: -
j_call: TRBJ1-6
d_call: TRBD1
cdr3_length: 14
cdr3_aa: CAWRSGQRTQALHF
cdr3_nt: TGTGCCTGGAGGTCGGGACAGCGGACCCAGGCCCTCCACTTT

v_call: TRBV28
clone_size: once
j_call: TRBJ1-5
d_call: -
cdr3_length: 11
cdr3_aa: CASGTNQPQHF
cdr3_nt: TGTGCCAGCGGCACAAATCAGCCCCAGCATTTT

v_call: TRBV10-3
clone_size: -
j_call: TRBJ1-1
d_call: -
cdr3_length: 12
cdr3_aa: CAISVGRTEAFF
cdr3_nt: TGTGCCATCAGTGTTGGGAGGACTGAAGCTTTCTTT

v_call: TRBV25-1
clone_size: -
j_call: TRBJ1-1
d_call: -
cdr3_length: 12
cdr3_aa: CATSGPNTEAFF
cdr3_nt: TGTGCCACCAGTGGGCCGAACACTGAAGCTTTCTTT

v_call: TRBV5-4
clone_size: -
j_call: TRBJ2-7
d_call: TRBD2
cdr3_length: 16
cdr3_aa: CASSSQYGTSVYEQYF
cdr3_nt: TGTGCCAGCAGCTCTCAGTACGGGACTAGCGTATACGAGCAGTACTTC

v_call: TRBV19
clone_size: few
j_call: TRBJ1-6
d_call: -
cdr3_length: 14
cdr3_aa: CASSIGEMGSPLHF
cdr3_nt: TGTGCCAGTAGTATTGGGGAGATGGGTTCACCCCTCCACTTT

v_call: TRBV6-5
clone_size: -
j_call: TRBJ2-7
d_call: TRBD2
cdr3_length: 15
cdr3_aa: CASSSWGGGTSEQYF
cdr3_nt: TGTGCCAGCAGTTCTTGGGGCGGGGGGACCTCAGAGCAGTACTTC

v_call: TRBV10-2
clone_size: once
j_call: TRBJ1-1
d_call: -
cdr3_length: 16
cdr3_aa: CASLDGRIYSNTEAFF
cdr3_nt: TGCGCCAGTCTAGACGGGAGGATCTATTCGAACACTGAAGCTTTCTTT

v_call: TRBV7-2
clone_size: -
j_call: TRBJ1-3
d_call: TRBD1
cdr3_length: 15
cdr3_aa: CASSLGTGGGNTIYF
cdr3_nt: TGTGCCAGCAGCTTAGGGACAGGCGGGGGAAACACCATATATTTT

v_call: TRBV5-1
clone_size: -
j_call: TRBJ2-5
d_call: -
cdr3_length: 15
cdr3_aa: CASSWAGGGKETQYF
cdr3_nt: TGCGCCAGCAGTTGGGCGGGCGGGGGCAAGGAGACCCAGTACTTC

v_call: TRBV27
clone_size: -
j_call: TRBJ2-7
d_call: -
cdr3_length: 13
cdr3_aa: CASSLMAPYEQYF
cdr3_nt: TGTGCCAGCAGTTTAATGGCACCCTACGAGCAGTACTTC

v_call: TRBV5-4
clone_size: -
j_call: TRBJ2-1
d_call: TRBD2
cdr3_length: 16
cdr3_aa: CASSAKTSGSYNEQFF
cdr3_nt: TGTGCCAGCAGCGCGAAGACTAGCGGCTCCTACAATGAGCAGTTCTTC

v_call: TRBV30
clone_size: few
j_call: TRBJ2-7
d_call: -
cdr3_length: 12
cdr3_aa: CACKRSSYEQYF
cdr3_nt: TGTGCCTGCAAAAGGAGCTCCTACGAGCAGTACTTC

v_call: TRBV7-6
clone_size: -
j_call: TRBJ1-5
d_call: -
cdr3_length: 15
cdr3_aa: CAIDLKGGGGQPQHF
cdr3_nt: TGTGCCATCGACCTAAAAGGGGGGGGTGGTCAGCCCCAGCATTTT

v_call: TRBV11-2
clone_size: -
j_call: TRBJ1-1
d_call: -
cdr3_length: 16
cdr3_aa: CATRPGFKSRGTEAFF
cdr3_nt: TGTGCCACCCGCCCGGGGTTCAAGTCTCGGGGCACTGAAGCTTTCTTT

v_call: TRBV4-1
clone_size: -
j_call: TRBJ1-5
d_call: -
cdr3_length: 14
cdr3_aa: CASSTRPNDQPQHF
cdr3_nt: TGCGCCAGCAGCACCCGCCCTAATGATCAGCCCCAGCATTTT

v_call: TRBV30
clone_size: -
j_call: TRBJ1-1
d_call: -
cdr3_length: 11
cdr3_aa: CAWSLRERAFF
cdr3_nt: TGTGCCTGGAGTTTGAGGGAGCGGGCTTTCTTT

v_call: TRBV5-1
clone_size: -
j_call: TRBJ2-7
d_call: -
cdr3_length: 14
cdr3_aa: CASSLGTSGGEQYF
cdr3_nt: TGCGCCAGCAGCCTCGGGACCTCCGGGGGCGAGCAGTACTTC

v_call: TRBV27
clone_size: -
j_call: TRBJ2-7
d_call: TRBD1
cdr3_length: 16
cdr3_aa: CASREINRDSSYEQYF
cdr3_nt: TGTGCCAGCAGAGAGATAAACCGGGACAGCTCCTACGAGCAGTACTTC

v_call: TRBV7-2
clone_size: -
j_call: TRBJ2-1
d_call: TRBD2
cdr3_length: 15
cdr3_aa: CASSLASGEYNEQFF
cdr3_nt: TGTGCCAGCAGCCTAGCTAGCGGGGAATACAATGAGCAGTTCTTC

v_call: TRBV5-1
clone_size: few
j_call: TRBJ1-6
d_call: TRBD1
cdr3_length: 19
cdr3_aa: CASSLEGQGSGWSNSPLHF
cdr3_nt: TGCGCCAGCAGCTTGGAGGGACAGGGGTCAGGGTGGTCTAATTCACCCCTCCACTTT

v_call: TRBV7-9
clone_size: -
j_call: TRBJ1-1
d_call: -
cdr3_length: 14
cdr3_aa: CASSLAERRTEAFF
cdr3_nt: TGTGCCAGCAGCTTGGCGGAGCGACGGACTGAAGCTTTCTTT

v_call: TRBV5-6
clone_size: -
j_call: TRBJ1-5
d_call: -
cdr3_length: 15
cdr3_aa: CASSWRGDGGQPQHF
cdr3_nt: TGTGCCAGCAGCTGGCGGGGGGACGGAGGTCAGCCCCAGCATTTT

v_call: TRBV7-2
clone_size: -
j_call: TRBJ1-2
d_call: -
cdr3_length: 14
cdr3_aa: CASSSQGSSYGYTF
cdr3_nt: TGTGCCAGCAGCTCCCAGGGGTCCTCCTATGGCTACACCTTC

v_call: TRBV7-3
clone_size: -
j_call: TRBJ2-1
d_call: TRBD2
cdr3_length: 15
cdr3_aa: CASRSGLAGNNEQFF
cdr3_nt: TGTGCCAGCAGATCCGGACTAGCGGGGAACAATGAGCAGTTCTTC

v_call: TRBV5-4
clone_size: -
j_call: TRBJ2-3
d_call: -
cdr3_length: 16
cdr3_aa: CASSALLGGITDTQYF
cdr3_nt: TGTGCCAGCAGCGCGTTACTAGGGGGAATCACAGATACGCAGTATTTT

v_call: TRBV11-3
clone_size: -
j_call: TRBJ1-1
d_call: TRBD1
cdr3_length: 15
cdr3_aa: CASSLGDRIAVGAFF
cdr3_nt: TGTGCCAGCAGCTTAGGGGACAGGATTGCCGTGGGTGCTTTCTTT

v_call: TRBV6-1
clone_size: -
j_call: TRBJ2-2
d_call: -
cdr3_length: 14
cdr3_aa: CASSGLTNTGELFF
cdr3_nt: TGTGCCAGCAGTGGTCTTACGAACACCGGGGAGCTGTTTTTT

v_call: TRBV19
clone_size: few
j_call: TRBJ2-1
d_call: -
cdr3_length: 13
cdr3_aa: CASSVLQGDEQFF
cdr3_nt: TGTGCCAGTAGTGTCCTACAGGGCGATGAGCAGTTCTTC

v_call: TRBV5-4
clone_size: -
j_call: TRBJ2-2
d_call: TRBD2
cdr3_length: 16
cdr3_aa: CASSAGLAENTGELFF
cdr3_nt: TGTGCCAGCAGCGCGGGACTAGCGGAGAACACCGGGGAGCTGTTTTTT

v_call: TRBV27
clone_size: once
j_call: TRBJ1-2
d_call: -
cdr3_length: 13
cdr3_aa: CASSTGSYYGYTF
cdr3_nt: TGTGCCAGCAGTACAGGTTCTTACTATGGCTACACCTTC

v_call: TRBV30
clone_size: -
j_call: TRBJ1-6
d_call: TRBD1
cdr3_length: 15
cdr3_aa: CAWSIPDRRNSPLHF
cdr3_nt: TGTGCCTGGAGTATCCCGGACAGGAGGAATTCACCCCTCCACTTT

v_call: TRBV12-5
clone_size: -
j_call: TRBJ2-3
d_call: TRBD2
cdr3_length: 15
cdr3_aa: CASGLPRGGRDTQYF
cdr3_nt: TGTGCTAGTGGTTTGCCACGGGGGGGCCGCGATACGCAGTATTTT

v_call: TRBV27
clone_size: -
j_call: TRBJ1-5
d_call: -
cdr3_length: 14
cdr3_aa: CASSRGASNQPQHF
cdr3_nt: TGTGCCAGCAGCCGGGGGGCTAGCAATCAGCCCCAGCATTTT